This T cell receptor (beta chain) came from a study of blood T cell repertoires in COVID-19. Trimming shortened V by 0 bases and J by 5 bases, and 15 bases separated the two germline ends. This CDR3 region has 15 residues. In germline, CDR1 is SGHRS, CDR2 YFSETQ. Source study methods: Amplification of reference gene primers was used by the study to estimate nucleated cell counts. Only in-frame clones appear in the TCRdb table, and some are missing; sequencing was by immunoSEQ multiplex PCR. V and J calls and clone size are those listed in that table; D and trimming were worked out from the DNA. Of a few hundred thousand clones in the sample, around 89% were seen once.

What was sequenced was peripheral blood. This chain uses TRBV5-1 with TRBJ2-7, with a possible D match to TRBD1 (5 bases). The sequence was obtained from a woman aged 25-40 years who had recovered from COVID-19. CDR3 bases: TGCGCCAGCAGCTTGGGTTCGTCAGGGTGGAACGAGCAGTACTTC. It codes for CASSLGSSGWNEQYF.